The clone carrying this TCR beta chain was observed a few times. These data originate in a study of identical twins. One entry per CDR3 protein results from TCRdb running MiXCR on the 5' RACE reads. The sample has about 240,000 distinct CDR3 sequences; about 13% are singletons. The V segment lost 7 bases and the J segment 0 bases; nucleotides outside the gene matches: 5. Germline values: CDR1 SGDLS, CDR2 YYNGEE. This CDR3 has 15 amino acids. These data were likewise used in another study, on yellow fever vaccine responses in identical twins.

The specimen was memory (CD45RO+) T cells sorted from blood. The clonotype was recovered from a woman aged 18-35 years in good health. This chain uses TRBV9 with TRBJ2-7; 12 bases line up with TRBD2. The DNA of the CDR3 is TGTGCCAGCTGGACTAGCGGGGAGAGCTCCTACGAGCAGTACTTC. This encodes CASWTSGESSYEQYF.